A selection of T cell receptor beta chains follows, all from one sample in a study of cytomegalovirus exposure and HLA in healthy donors. TCRdb's copy holds only in-frame clones and misses some; the assay was immunoSEQ multiplex PCR. The table includes under 90,000 clones, around 75% detected once. What was sequenced was PBMCs. Receptor source: a woman aged 35 to 49 in good health and CMV-seronegative. The CDR3 runs from the conserved cysteine through the conserved F or W. The D gene is left open where the match is weak. A row's size may be missing; if present it is once, few, many or a size class.

clone size	V gene	J gene	D gene	CDR3 DNA	CDR3 protein
NA	TRBV7-3	TRBJ2-1	TRBD1	TGTGCCAGCAGCCTGGGGACAGGGGGTAATGAGCAGTTCTTC	CASSLGTGGNEQFF
NA	TRBV5-1	TRBJ1-6	NA	TGCGCCAGCCCACCTTCAGGGGATAATTCACCCCTCCACTTT	CASPPSGDNSPLHF
once	TRBV28	TRBJ1-1	NA	TGTGCCAGCAGTCCCTGGACAAGGCGAGACACTGAAGCTTTCTTT	CASSPWTRRDTEAFF
NA	TRBV27	TRBJ2-2	NA	TGTGCCAGCAAAGAGGGCCACCTGAACACCGGGGAGCTGTTTTTT	CASKEGHLNTGELFF
once	TRBV2	TRBJ2-7	NA	TGTGCCAGCGCCCGGAGCAGGGTGATCGAGCAGTACTTC	CASARSRVIEQYF
NA	TRBV30	TRBJ1-5	NA	TGTGCCTGGAGCCATAGGACTGCCACGATAGACGATCAGCCCCAGCATTTT	CAWSHRTATIDDQPQHF
NA	TRBV6-6	TRBJ2-5	TRBD2	TGTGCCAGCAGTTATTCTAGCGGGAGGGCGGAGACCCAGTACTTC	CASSYSSGRAETQYF
NA	TRBV5-4	TRBJ2-5	TRBD1	TGTGCCAGCAGCTCCGGGACAGGGGGCGCGGAGACCCAGTACTTC	CASSSGTGGAETQYF
NA	TRBV30	TRBJ1-2	TRBD1	TGTGCCTGGAGTGAAGGACAGGGGGCTTTACGGGGCTACACCTTC	CAWSEGQGALRGYTF
NA	TRBV6-1	TRBJ1-2	NA	TGTGCCAGCAGTGGGCAGACGGGGTATGGCTACACCTTC	CASSGQTGYGYTF
NA	TRBV6-6	TRBJ2-3	TRBD2	TGTGCCAGCAGCCAGACTAGCGGACTTACAGATACGCAGTATTTT	CASSQTSGLTDTQYF
NA	TRBV11-2	TRBJ2-3	NA	TGTGCCAGCAGCTTAATGGAGGGCACAGATACGCAGTATTTT	CASSLMEGTDTQYF
NA	TRBV6-1	TRBJ2-2	NA	TGTGCCAGCAACGCAGGGTCGAACACCGGGGAGCTGTTTTTT	CASNAGSNTGELFF
NA	TRBV30	TRBJ2-5	NA	TGTGCCTGGAGTGGGGTTGACTCATTCCAAGAGACCCAGTACTTC	CAWSGVDSFQETQYF
NA	TRBV7-9	TRBJ2-7	TRBD1	TGTGCCAGCAGCTCGATAGACAGGGGAGTTAACGAGCAGTACTTC	CASSSIDRGVNEQYF
NA	TRBV2	TRBJ1-3	TRBD1	TGTGCCAGCAACAAGGGGGACAGGGCCGGAAACACCATATATTTT	CASNKGDRAGNTIYF
NA	TRBV6-9	TRBJ2-7	NA	TGTGCCAGCAGTTATTCGGGCCCTCCAGTTATCGTTAACCCCTACGAGCAGTACTTC	CASSYSGPPVIVNPYEQYF
NA	TRBV28	TRBJ2-7	NA	TGTGCCAGCAGTCCCATGGCCCCCTACGAGCAGTACTTC	CASSPMAPYEQYF
NA	TRBV6-1	TRBJ1-2	TRBD1	TGTGCCAGCAGTCCGACAGGGTCCAACTATGGCTACACCTTC	CASSPTGSNYGYTF
NA	TRBV5-1	TRBJ2-1	NA	TGCGCCAGCAGCTTCGAAGGGGGTAAAGGTGAGCAGTTCTTC	CASSFEGGKGEQFF
NA	TRBV30	TRBJ2-2	NA	TGTGCCTGGACCCTCCCCCCCGGGGAGCTGTTTTTT	CAWTLPPGELFF
NA	TRBV6-5	TRBJ1-5	TRBD1	TGTGCCAGCAGCCTGACGACAGGGTACAATCAGCCCCAGCATTTT	CASSLTTGYNQPQHF
NA	TRBV4-2	TRBJ2-5	TRBD2	TGTGCCAGCAGCCAAGATGGTGGAGGACTAGCAGGAGAGGAAGAGACCCAGTACTTC	CASSQDGGGLAGEEETQYF
NA	TRBV30	TRBJ2-3	TRBD1	TGTGCCTGGAGTGTAGGACAGGGGGTCACAGATACGCAGTATTTT	CAWSVGQGVTDTQYF
NA	TRBV7-9	TRBJ2-7	NA	TGTGCCAGCAGCTTAGGGCGGCAGGGATACTACGAGCAGTACTTC	CASSLGRQGYYEQYF
NA	TRBV10-1	TRBJ2-3	TRBD2	TGCGCCAGCAGTGAGTCCGGCGGGAGAGATACGCAGTATTTT	CASSESGGRDTQYF
NA	TRBV6-1	TRBJ2-7	NA	TGTGCCAGCAGTGAACGGAATAACTATGCCCTTGTGCAGTACTTC	CASSERNNYALVQYF
NA	TRBV5-4	TRBJ2-5	NA	TGTGCCAGCAGCTTGCAGGGTTTGGAGACCCAGTACTTC	CASSLQGLETQYF
NA	TRBV19	TRBJ1-3	NA	TGTGCCAGTAGCCCACGGGGGGCTCAGGGGCAAGGTGGAAACACCATATATTTT	CASSPRGAQGQGGNTIYF
NA	TRBV2	TRBJ2-3	NA	TGTGCCAGCAGCCCTAGAGGCTTGGAGTCCACAGATACGCAGTATTTT	CASSPRGLESTDTQYF
NA	TRBV29-1	TRBJ1-2	NA	TGCAGCGTTGAAGACGGTGTATCTCGCTATGGCTACACCTTC	CSVEDGVSRYGYTF
once	TRBV28	TRBJ2-7	NA	TGTGCCAGCAGTCTTAGGGGTCCCTACGAGCAGTACTTC	CASSLRGPYEQYF
NA	TRBV10-3	TRBJ2-5	TRBD2	TGTGCCATCAGTGAGTTTGGGACTAGCGGGAGAACAGTGGGGGAGCAGTACTTC	CAISEFGTSGRTVGEQYF
NA	TRBV11-2	TRBJ2-3	NA	TGTGCCAGCAGCTTAGCGGATACGCAGTATTTT	CASSLADTQYF
NA	TRBV19	TRBJ1-4	TRBD1	TGTGCCAGTAGTCCAAGACAGGGGCAATACGAAAAACTGTTTTTT	CASSPRQGQYEKLFF
NA	TRBV7-9	TRBJ1-6	NA	TGTGCCAGCAGCTTATACGGCACTCCGGGAAATTCACCCCTCCACTTT	CASSLYGTPGNSPLHF
NA	TRBV18	TRBJ1-4	NA	TGTGCCAGCTCACTACAGGGACCAACTAATGAAAAACTGTTTTTT	CASSLQGPTNEKLFF
NA	TRBV11-2	TRBJ2-1	TRBD2	TGTGCCAGCAGCCGATGGACTAGCGGGGGATCCTACAATGAGCAGTTCTTC	CASSRWTSGGSYNEQFF
NA	TRBV7-6	TRBJ1-5	TRBD1	TGTGCCAGCAGCTCGGGACAGGGGCTTCAGCCCCAGCATTTT	CASSSGQGLQPQHF
NA	TRBV9	TRBJ1-2	NA	TGTGCCAGCAGCGTAGTCACCACCGGGGTTGGCTACACCTTC	CASSVVTTGVGYTF
NA	TRBV5-6	TRBJ2-7	NA	TGTGCCAGCAGACTCGGGGTATACGAGCAGTACTTC	CASRLGVYEQYF
NA	TRBV4-1	TRBJ2-7	TRBD2	TGCGCCAGCAGCCAGCTAGCGGGAGGGGGGTACGAGCAGTACTTC	CASSQLAGGGYEQYF
NA	TRBV7-9	TRBJ2-3	NA	TGTGCCAGCAGCTTACTGAACAGCGGGGATACGCAGTATTTT	CASSLLNSGDTQYF
NA	TRBV6-1	TRBJ2-6	TRBD1	TGTGCCAGCAGGGACAGGGGGACTGGGGCCAACGTCCTGACTTTC	CASRDRGTGANVLTF
once	TRBV7-9	TRBJ1-1	TRBD1	TGTGCCAGCAGCTTACAGGGGGCGCATACTGAAGCTTTCTTT	CASSLQGAHTEAFF
once	TRBV28	TRBJ2-7	TRBD2	TGTGCCAGCAGTTCGCTAGCGGGCCGCTCCTACGAGCAGTACTTC	CASSSLAGRSYEQYF
NA	TRBV4-1	TRBJ2-1	NA	TGCGCCAGCAGCCAAGGTGACTACGCGGAGCAGTTCTTC	CASSQGDYAEQFF
few	TRBV7-9	TRBJ2-6	NA	TGTGCCAGCAGCTTATTGGGCGGGACCTCTGGGGCCAACGTCCTGACTTTC	CASSLLGGTSGANVLTF
few	TRBV4-3	TRBJ2-7	TRBD2	TGCGCCAGCAGCCAAGTTGGGACTAGCTCTCGCGAGCAGTACTTC	CASSQVGTSSREQYF
NA	TRBV25-1	TRBJ2-7	TRBD2	TGTGCCAGCAGTGAATCCGGGAGCGGGAGAAGCGAGCAGTACTTC	CASSESGSGRSEQYF
NA	TRBV18	TRBJ2-3	TRBD2	TGTGCCAGCTCGCCTACTAGCGGGGTAATCACAGATACGCAGTATTTT	CASSPTSGVITDTQYF
NA	TRBV27	TRBJ2-2	TRBD2	TGTGCCAGCAGTTTATCGGGGACTAGCCTCGCCGGGGAGCTGTTTTTT	CASSLSGTSLAGELFF
NA	TRBV5-1	TRBJ2-1	TRBD2	TGCGCCAGCAGCTTGGCGGGAGGTCTCTCCTACAATGAGCAGTTCTTC	CASSLAGGLSYNEQFF